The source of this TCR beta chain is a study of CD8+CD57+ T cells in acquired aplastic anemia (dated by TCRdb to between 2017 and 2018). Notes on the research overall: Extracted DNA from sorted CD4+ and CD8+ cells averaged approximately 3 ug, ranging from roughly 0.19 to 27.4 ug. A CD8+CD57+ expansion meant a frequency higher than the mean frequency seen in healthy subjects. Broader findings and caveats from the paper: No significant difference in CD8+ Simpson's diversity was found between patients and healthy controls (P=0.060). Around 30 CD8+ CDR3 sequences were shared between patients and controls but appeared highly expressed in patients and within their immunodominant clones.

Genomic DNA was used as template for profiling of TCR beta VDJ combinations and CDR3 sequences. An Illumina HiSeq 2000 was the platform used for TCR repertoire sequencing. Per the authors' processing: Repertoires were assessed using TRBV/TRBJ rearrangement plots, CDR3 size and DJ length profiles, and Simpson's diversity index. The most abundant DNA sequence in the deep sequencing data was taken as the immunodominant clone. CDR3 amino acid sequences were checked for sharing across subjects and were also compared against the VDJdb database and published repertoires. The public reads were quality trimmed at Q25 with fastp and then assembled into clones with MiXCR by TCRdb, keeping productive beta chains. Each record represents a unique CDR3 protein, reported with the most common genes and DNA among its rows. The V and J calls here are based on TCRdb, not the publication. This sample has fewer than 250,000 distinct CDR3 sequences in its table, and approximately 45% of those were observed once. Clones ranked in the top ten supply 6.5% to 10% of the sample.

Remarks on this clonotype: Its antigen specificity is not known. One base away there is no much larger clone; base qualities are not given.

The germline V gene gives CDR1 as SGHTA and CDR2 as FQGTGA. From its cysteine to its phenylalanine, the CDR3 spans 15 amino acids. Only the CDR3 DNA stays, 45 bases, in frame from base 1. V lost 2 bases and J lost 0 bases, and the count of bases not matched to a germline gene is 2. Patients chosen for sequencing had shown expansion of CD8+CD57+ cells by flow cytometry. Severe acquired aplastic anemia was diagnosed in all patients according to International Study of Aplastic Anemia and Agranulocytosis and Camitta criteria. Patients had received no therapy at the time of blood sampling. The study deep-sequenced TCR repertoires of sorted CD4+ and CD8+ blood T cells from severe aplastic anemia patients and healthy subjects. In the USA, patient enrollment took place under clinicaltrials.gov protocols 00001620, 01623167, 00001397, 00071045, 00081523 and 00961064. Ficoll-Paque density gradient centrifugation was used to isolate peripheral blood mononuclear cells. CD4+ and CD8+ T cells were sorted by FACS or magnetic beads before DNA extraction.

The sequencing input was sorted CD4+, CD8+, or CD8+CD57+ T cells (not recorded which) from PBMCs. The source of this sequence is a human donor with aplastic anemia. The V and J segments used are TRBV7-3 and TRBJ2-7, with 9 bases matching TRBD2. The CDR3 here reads CASSLCGRASYEQYF. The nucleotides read TGTGCCAGCAGCTTATGCGGGAGGGCCTCCTACGAGCAGTACTTC. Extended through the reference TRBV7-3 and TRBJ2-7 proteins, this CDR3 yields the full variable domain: GAGVSQTPSNKVTEKGKYVELRCDPISGHTALYWYRQSLGQGPEFLIYFQGTGAADDSGLPNDRFFAVRPEGSVSTLKIQRTERGDSAVYLCASSLCGRASYEQYFGPGTRLTVT.